The 19 T cell receptor beta chains given below trace back to one sample, sequenced in a study of Ad26.COV2.S vaccination and SARS-CoV-2 variants. Treatment here: some 20 received Ad26.COV2.S at low or high dose, single or two shots; about 5 received placebo; per-sample allocation not given. Sampling occurred on day 63 after the first vaccine or placebo injection. The assay was immunoSEQ multiplex PCR, and TCRdb's table has in-frame clones only and misses some. The profile shows about 460,000 clones, roughly 87% of them singletons. The sequences come from peripheral blood, collected in a trial of Ad26.COV2.S vaccine versus placebo. The source of these receptors is a person between 18 and 65 years old who received the Ad26.COV2.S COVID-19 vaccine or a placebo.

This chain links TRBV7-2 with TRBJ2-1, with 8 bases aligning to TRBD1. The CDR3 has 15 residues. V was clipped by 0 bases and J by 4 bases; unmatched bases: 2. Germline V gives CDR1 SGHTA, CDR2 FQGNSA. The CDR3 is CASSLARQGYNEQFF. The CDR3 region has the DNA TGTGCCAGCAGCTTAGCGAGACAGGGGTACAATGAGCAGTTCTTC.

The rearrangement uses TRBV5-6 and TRBJ2-7; perhaps D is TRBD1 or TRBD2 (5 bases each). The germline CDR1 and CDR2 sequences are SGHDT and YYEEEE. V was pared by 4 bases and J by 6 bases, with 14 bases between. This CDR3 contains 13 residues. The CDR3 is CASSGDAALEQYF. CDR3 nucleotides: TGTGCCAGCAGCGGGGACGCCGCCCTCGAGCAGTACTTC.

This chain joins TRBV30 and TRBJ1-3; possible D gene TRBD1, 6 bases. Per the germline V gene, CDR1 is GTSNPN and CDR2 is SVGIG (reference sequence). This CDR3 spans 14 amino acids. V was shortened by 1 base and J by 3 bases, with 10 bases between the two germline ends. The CDR3 DNA reads as TGTGCCTGGAGTGGGGGGGGGCTTGGAAACACCATATATTTT. This encodes CAWSGGGLGNTIYF.

The chain links TRBV18 to TRBJ1-1; 7 positions agree with TRBD1. With 6 bases clipped from V and 7 bases from J, the junction kept 14 bases outside the gene matches. The CDR3 has 15 residues. Germline V lookup: CDR1 KGHSH, CDR2 LQKENI. The CDR3 DNA follows: TGTGCCAGCTCCTCGGGACAGATCTTTTCGGGTGAAGCTTTCTTT. This codes for CASSSGQIFSGEAFF.

This chain uses TRBV6-1 with TRBJ1-6; the D gene is possibly TRBD1 (5 bases). Trimming stripped 2 bases from V and 10 bases from J, with 12 bases between. Germline loops: CDR1 MNHNS, CDR2 SASEGT. CDR3 length equals 14 residues. The CDR3 nucleotides are TGTGCCAGCAGTGAAAAAGCAGGGATCTCACCCCTCCACTTT. Translated: CASSEKAGISPLHF.

The sample holds one count of this clone. This chain joins TRBV24-1 and TRBJ2-3; 7 bases match TRBD2. J was trimmed by 6 bases and V by 12 bases; bases with no gene match: 29. The germline V gene encodes CDR1 KGHDR and CDR2 SFDVKD. This CDR3 contains 19 residues. The DNA of the CDR3 is TGTGCCCCTCGAAACCGGGAAGGGCGGGAGTATGGGTTTCGGGATACGCAGTATTTT. This codes for CAPRNREGREYGFRDTQYF.

The V call is TRBV4-2, the J call TRBJ2-5; 7 nucleotides agree with TRBD2. CDR1 and CDR2 (germline): LGHNA, YNFKEQ. The CDR3 spans 15 residues. With V trimmed by 1 base and J by 0 bases, 2 bases remained unmatched. This CDR3 reads CASSQVGGYQETQYF. In nucleotides, the CDR3 is TGTGCCAGCAGCCAAGTGGGGGGGTACCAAGAGACCCAGTACTTC.

This chain links TRBV4-3 with TRBJ1-4, with a possible D match to TRBD1 (5 bases). CDR1 is LGHNA, CDR2 YSLEER, per germline. Trimming pared 4 bases from V and 5 bases from J, leaving 11 bases between. This CDR3 spans 14 amino acids. The CDR3 DNA reads TGCGCCAGCAGCCGCGACAGTAAGAATGAAAAACTGTTTTTT. Translation: CASSRDSKNEKLFF.

This clone was picked up one time. The chain carries TRBV11-1 and TRBJ2-1; possibly TRBD2 for D (6 bases). CDR1 and CDR2 (germline): SGHAT, FQDESV (reference sequence). The CDR3 extends over 11 amino acids. V was shortened by 5 bases and J by 13 bases, with 12 bases between the two germline ends. The CDR3 DNA follows: TGTGCCAGCAGCGCGGGGAAGAGTCAGTTCTTC. It yields the protein CASSAGKSQFF.

J is TRBJ2-6 and V is TRBV6-6; the match to TRBD2 covers 13 bases. There are 17 residues in the CDR3. Per the germline V gene, CDR1 is MNHNY and CDR2 is SVGAGI (reference sequence). Losses at the gene ends were 6 bases for V and 3 bases for J; bases not matched to a gene: 5. The CDR3 DNA reads TGTGCCAGCAGCCGACTAGCGGGAGGCAGTGGGGCCAACGTCCTGACTTTC. Its protein is CASSRLAGGSGANVLTF.

V gene TRBV14 combines with J gene TRBJ1-3; a possible D gene is TRBD1 (5 bases). Germline CDR1 SGHDN, CDR2 FVKESK. V was pared by 3 bases and J by 4 bases, with 7 bases between. This CDR3 has 13 residues. CDR3 sequence (DNA): TGTGCCAGCAGCCAGGGGCCCGGAAACACCATATATTTT. This translates into CASSQGPGNTIYF.

This clone has just one count. V gene TRBV3-1 (or the pseudogene TRBV3-2) combines with J gene TRBJ2-5; 11 nucleotides match TRBD2. Trimming took 6 bases from V and 5 from J; bases not matched to a gene: 20. In germline, CDR1 is LGHDT, CDR2 YNNKEL (reference sequence). This CDR3 comprises 19 residues. In nucleotides, the CDR3 is TGTGCCAGCAGTCCACCCTCCGGGACTAGCGGAGTGGGGCAGGAGACCCAGTACTTC. It translates to CASSPPSGTSGVGQETQYF.

The chain is built from TRBV5-5 and TRBJ2-7; D is uncertain. V was pared by 0 bases and J by 3 bases, with 25 bases between. Germline V gene sequence: CDR1 SGHKS, CDR2 YYEKEE (reference sequence). CDR3 length: 19 residues. The CDR3 loop reads CASSLEGSSAPSLSYEQYF. CDR3 nucleotide sequence: TGTGCCAGCAGCTTGGAGGGCTCGTCAGCTCCCTCTTTGAGCTACGAGCAGTACTTC.

This rearrangement joins TRBV11-2 to TRBJ2-5, with 11 bases fitting TRBD2. The length of the CDR3 is 14 residues. CDR1 SGHAT and CDR2 FQNNGV come from the germline V gene. Trimming at V came to 5 bases and at J to 7 bases, leaving 6 bases not matched to a gene. Written as DNA, the CDR3 is TGTGCCAGCAGCAACACTAGCGGGAGAGGGACCCAGTACTTC. Encoded protein: CASSNTSGRGTQYF.

This chain connects TRBV19 to TRBJ2-4; no definite D call. The length of the CDR3 is 15 residues. Germline lookup yields CDR1 LNHDA and CDR2 SQIVND (reference sequence). Trimming took off 3 bases at V and 0 bases at J, with 9 bases between the two ends. This CDR3 reads CASSISGIAKNIQYF. The CDR3 nucleotides read TGTGCCAGTAGTATCTCCGGCATAGCCAAAAACATTCAGTACTTC.

This clone was observed a handful of times. The chain carries TRBV10-3 and TRBJ1-1, with D possibly matching TRBD1 (5 bases). Germline lookup yields CDR1 ENHRY and CDR2 SYGVKD. The CDR3 contains 11 residues. V shed 7 bases and J shed 9 bases, with 12 bases lying between them. DNA of the CDR3: TGTGCCATCATGGGTTCGGGGCAAGCTTTCTTT. Amino acids: CAIMGSGQAFF.

The chain carries TRBV28 and TRBJ1-1; no firm D call. Germline V CDR1 and CDR2: MDHEN, SYDVKM. Trimming pared 2 bases from V and 1 base from J, leaving 5 bases between. This CDR3 spans 13 amino acids. The CDR3 DNA reads TGTGCCAGCAGTTTACTAGGGAACACTGAAGCTTTCTTT. Encoded protein: CASSLLGNTEAFF.

This chain connects TRBV4-3 to TRBJ1-2; D is unclear. Per germline, CDR1 LGHNA and CDR2 YSLEER. V lost 5 bases, J lost 0 bases, and 28 bases lay in between. The CDR3 extends over 20 amino acids. This CDR3 is CASSYKRSWEIYDSNYGYTF. CDR3 DNA sequence: TGCGCCAGCAGCTACAAAAGGAGCTGGGAAATATACGACTCTAACTATGGCTACACCTTC.

The V call is TRBV14, the J call TRBJ1-3; D is undetermined. Between the trimmed V and J ends, which lost 1 base and 2 bases, there was a span of 12 bases. The germline CDR1 and CDR2 sequences are SGHDN and FVKESK. This CDR3 comprises 16 residues. This CDR3 reads CASSQGLSGAGNTIYF. The CDR3 DNA follows: TGTGCCAGCAGCCAAGGCCTCTCCGGGGCTGGAAACACCATATATTTT.